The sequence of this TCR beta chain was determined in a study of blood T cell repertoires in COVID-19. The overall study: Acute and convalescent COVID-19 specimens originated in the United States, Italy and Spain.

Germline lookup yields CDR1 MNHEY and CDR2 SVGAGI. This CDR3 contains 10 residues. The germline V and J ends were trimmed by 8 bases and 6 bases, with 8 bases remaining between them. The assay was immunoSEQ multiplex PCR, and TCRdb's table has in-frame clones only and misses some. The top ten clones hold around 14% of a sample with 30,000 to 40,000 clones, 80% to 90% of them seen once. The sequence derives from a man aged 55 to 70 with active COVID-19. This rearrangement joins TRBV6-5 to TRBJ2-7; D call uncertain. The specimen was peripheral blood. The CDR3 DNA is TGTGCCAGCCCGGAGACCGAGCAGTACTTC. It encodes CASPETEQYF.